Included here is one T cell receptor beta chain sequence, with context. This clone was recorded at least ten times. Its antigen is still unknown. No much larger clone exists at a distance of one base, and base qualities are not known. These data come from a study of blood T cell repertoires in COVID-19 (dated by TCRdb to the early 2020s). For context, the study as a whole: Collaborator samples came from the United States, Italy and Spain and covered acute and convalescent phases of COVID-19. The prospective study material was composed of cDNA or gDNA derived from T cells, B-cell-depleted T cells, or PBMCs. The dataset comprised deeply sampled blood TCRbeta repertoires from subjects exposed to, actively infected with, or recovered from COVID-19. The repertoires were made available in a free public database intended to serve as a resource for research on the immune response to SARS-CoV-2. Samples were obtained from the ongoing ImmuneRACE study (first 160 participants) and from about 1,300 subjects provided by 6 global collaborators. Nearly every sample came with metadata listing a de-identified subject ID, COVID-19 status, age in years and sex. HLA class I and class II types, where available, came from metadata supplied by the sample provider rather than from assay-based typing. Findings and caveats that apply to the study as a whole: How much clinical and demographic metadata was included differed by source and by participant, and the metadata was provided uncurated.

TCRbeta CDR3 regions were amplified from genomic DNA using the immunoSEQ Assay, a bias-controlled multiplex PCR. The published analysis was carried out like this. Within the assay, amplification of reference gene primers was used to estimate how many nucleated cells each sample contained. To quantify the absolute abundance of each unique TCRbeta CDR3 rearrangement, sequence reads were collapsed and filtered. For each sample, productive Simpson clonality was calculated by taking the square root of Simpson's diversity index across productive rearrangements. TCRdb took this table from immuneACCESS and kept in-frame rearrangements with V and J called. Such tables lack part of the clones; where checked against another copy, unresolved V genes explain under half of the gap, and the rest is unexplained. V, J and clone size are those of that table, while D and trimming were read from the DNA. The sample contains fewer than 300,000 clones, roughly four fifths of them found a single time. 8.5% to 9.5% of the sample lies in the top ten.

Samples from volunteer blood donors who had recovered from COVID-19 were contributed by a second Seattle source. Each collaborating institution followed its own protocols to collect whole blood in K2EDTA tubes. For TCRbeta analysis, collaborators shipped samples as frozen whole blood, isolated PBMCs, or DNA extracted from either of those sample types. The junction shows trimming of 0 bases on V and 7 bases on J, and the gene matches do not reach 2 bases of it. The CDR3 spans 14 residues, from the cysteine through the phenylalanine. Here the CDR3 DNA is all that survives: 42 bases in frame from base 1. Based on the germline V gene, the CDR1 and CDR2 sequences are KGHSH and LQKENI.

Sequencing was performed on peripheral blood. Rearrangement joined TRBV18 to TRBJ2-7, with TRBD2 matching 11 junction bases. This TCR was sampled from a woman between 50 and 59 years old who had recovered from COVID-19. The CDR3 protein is CASSPPGLAGEQYF. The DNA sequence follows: TGTGCCAGCTCACCACCTGGACTAGCGGGTGAGCAGTACTTC.